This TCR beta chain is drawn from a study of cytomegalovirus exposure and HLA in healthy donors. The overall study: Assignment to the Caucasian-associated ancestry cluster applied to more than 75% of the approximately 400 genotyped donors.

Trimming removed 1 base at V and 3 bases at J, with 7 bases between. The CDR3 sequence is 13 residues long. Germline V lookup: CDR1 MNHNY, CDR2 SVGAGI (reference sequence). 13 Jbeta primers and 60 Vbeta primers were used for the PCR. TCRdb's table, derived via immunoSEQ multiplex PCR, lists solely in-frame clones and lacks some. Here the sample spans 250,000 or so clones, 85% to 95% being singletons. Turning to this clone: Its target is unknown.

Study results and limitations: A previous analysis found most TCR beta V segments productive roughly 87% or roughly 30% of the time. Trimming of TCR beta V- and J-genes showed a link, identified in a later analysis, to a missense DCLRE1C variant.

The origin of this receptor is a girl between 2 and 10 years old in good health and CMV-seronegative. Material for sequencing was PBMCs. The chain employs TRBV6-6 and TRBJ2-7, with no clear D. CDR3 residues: CASSYLGSYEQYF. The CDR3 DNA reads TGTGCCAGCAGTTACTTGGGCAGCTACGAGCAGTACTTC.